This TCR beta chain comes out of a study of technical replicates of blood from a handful of donors. The V end lost 0 bases, the J end lost 5 bases, and 10 bases lay between the germline ends. This CDR3 has 14 amino acids. Germline V gives CDR1 LGHNA, CDR2 YSLEER. This table comes from immunoSEQ multiplex PCR, and its TCRdb copy is limited to in-frame clones, with some not included. The sample lists around 53,000 clones, roughly nine tenths occurring once. The sequenced sample was PBMCs. The origin of this receptor is a human donor in good health. Some clones in this sample may be carry-over from other donors' samples. V gene TRBV4-3 combines with J gene TRBJ2-5; no definite D call. Written as DNA, the CDR3 is TGCGCCAGCAGCCAAGAAAGCTTCGGGGAGACCCAGTACTTC. Its protein is CASSQESFGETQYF.